This TCR beta chain was recovered during a study of shared T cell receptors in the human thymus. The CDR3 is 18 amino acids. Trimming stripped 2 bases from V and 6 bases from J, with 24 bases between. Germline V gene sequence: CDR1 SGHAT, CDR2 FQNNGV. Only in-frame clones appear in the TCRdb table, and some are missing; sequencing was by immunoSEQ multiplex PCR. The sample lists approximately 490,000 clones; about 84% were seen once. These same data were also listed under a study on human thymus T cells.

This chain joins TRBV11-2 and TRBJ2-3; no clear D gene. Sample: thymocytes. The receptor was isolated from a boy in the first two years of life with a congenital heart defect. The CDR3 region has the DNA TGTGCCAGCAGCTTAAGAAAGGTTAACGCCGCGACGGAGGATACGCAGTATTTT. Translating it yields CASSLRKVNAATEDTQYF.